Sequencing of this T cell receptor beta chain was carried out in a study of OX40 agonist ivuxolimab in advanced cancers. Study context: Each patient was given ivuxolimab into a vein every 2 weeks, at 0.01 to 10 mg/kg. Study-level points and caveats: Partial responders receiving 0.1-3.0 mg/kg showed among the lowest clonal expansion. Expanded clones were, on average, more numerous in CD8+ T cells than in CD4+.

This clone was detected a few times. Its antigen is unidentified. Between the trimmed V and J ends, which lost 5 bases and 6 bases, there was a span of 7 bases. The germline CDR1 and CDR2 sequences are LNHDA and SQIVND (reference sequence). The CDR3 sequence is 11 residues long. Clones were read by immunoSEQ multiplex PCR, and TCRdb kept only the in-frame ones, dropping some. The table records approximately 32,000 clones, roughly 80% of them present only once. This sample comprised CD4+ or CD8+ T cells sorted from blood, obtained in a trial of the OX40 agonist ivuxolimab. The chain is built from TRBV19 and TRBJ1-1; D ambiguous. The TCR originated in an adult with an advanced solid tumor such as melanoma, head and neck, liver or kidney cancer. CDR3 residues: CASSLGAEAFF. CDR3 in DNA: TGTGCCAGTAGTCTCGGAGCTGAAGCTTTCTTT.